The 31 T cell receptor beta chains presented below share a single source sample, sequenced in a study of CD8 T cells in Susac syndrome. Reverse transcription of roughly 0.45 to 1 ug RNA was performed with random hexamers. Each CDR3 protein gets one entry after TCRdb re-called the immunoSEQ multiplex PCR reads with MiXCR. The table lists under 95,000 distinct CDR3 sequences, 85% to 95% of them singletons. Sequencing used CD4+ T cells from PBMCs. All receptors come from a human donor with Susac syndrome.

The J gene is TRBJ1-5, the V gene TRBV5-6, with 8 bases that match TRBD1. Germline V lookup: CDR1 SGHDT, CDR2 YYEEEE. V dropped 4 bases and J dropped 6; count of bases not matched to a gene: 9. The CDR3 totals 15 residues. This chain's CDR3 is CASSGGGQVSQPQHF. CDR3 DNA: TGTGCCAGCAGCGGGGGGGGACAGGTCAGTCAGCCCCAGCATTTT.

The chain employs TRBV20-1 and TRBJ1-6; the match to TRBD1 covers 8 bases. CDR1 and CDR2 from the germline V gene are DFQATT and SNEGSKA (reference sequence). This CDR3 is built from 14 residues. V gave up 3 bases and J gave up 9 bases; unmatched junction bases: 7. The CDR3 DNA reads TGCAGTGCTAGGGCAGGGGGCGCTAGTTCACCCCTCCACTTT. This codes for CSARAGGASSPLHF.

The V and J genes are TRBV28 and TRBJ2-7, with D possibly being TRBD1 (6 bases). This CDR3 has 12 amino acids. Per the germline V gene, CDR1 is MDHEN and CDR2 is SYDVKM. V lost 10 bases to trimming and J lost 3 bases, with 13 bases between them. CDR3 bases: TGTGCCATCGGACAGTCGTTCTACGAGCAGTACTTC. It is translated as CAIGQSFYEQYF. Using reference TRBV28 and TRBJ2-7 for the parts outside the CDR3, the full variable domain is DVKVTQSSRYLVKRTGEKVFLECVQDMDHENMFWYRQDPGLGLRLIYFSYDVKMKEKGDIPEGYSVSREKKERFSLILESASTNQTSMYLCAIGQSFYEQYFGPGTRLTVT.

The chain uses TRBV4-1 and TRBJ2-5; no reliable D call. Per the germline V gene, CDR1 is MGHRA and CDR2 is YSYEKL. V shed 5 bases and J shed 7 bases, with 14 bases lying between them. The CDR3 runs to 13 residues. CDR3 bases: TGCGCCAGCAGCTTGACACCGGTGGGGACCCAGTACTTC. It is translated as CASSLTPVGTQYF.

The chain carries TRBV12-3 or TRBV12-4 and TRBJ1-1; 7 nucleotides agree with TRBD1. This CDR3 is built from 13 residues. V trimming: 6 bases; J trimming: 1 base; junction bases outside the gene matches: 2. DNA of the CDR3: TGTGCCAGCAGACAGGGGACGAACACTGAAGCTTTCTTT. Protein product: CASRQGTNTEAFF.

The genes are TRBV20-1 and TRBJ2-4; D might be TRBD2 (5 bases). Germline values: CDR1 DFQATT, CDR2 SNEGSKA (reference sequence). The CDR3 loop spans 12 amino acids. V lost 3 bases, J lost 6 bases, and 9 bases lay in between. The CDR3 DNA reads as TGCAGTGCTAGGCTGGACTCAAACATTCAGTACTTC. Protein: CSARLDSNIQYF.

The chain uses TRBV20-1 and TRBJ2-7; 15 nucleotides agree with TRBD2. Germline CDR1 and CDR2: DFQATT and SNEGSKA (reference sequence). Trimming removed 4 bases from V and 0 bases from J; junction bases left unmatched: 10. This CDR3 is 18 amino acids long. In DNA, the CDR3 is TGCAGTGCTACGGCCGGAGGACTAGCGGGGGGGCCCTCCTACGAGCAGTACTTC. Translating it yields CSATAGGLAGGPSYEQYF.

This chain links TRBV25-1 with TRBJ2-5; D remains ambiguous. V was clipped by 11 bases and J by 2 bases, with 12 bases between them. Germline V gives CDR1 MGHDK, CDR2 SYGVNS. This CDR3 is 12 amino acids long. The CDR3 loop is CAVRPIQETQYF. CDR3 in DNA: TGTGCCGTGAGACCGATACAAGAGACCCAGTACTTC.

The V call is TRBV7-9, the J call TRBJ2-5; D uncertain. The CDR3 is 11 residues long. Trimming removed 6 bases from V and 2 bases from J, with 4 bases in between. Germline values: CDR1 SEHNR, CDR2 FQNEAQ (reference sequence). CDR3 amino acids: CASRGQETQYF. The CDR3 nucleotides read TGTGCCAGCAGGGGGCAAGAGACCCAGTACTTC.

The chain uses TRBV20-1 and TRBJ2-3; TRBD2 is a possible D gene (7 bases). The germline gives CDR1 DFQATT, CDR2 SNEGSKA (reference sequence). This CDR3 contains 15 residues. Trimming removed 6 bases at V and 2 bases at J, with 18 bases between. This CDR3 is CSARYPAGATDTQYF. Written as DNA, the CDR3 is TGCAGTGCCCGCTACCCGGCGGGGGCCACAGATACGCAGTATTTT.

V and J are TRBV5-1 and TRBJ1-4; TRBD1 matches at 7 bases. V gave up 3 bases and J gave up 8 bases; unmatched junction bases: 4. The CDR3 is 13 amino acids. The V gene's germline CDR1 is SGHRS and CDR2 YFSETQ. Written as DNA, the CDR3 is TGCGCCAGCAGCTACAGGGGAGGAGAAAAACTGTTTTTT. Amino acid sequence: CASSYRGGEKLFF.

V is TRBV3-1 and J is TRBJ2-5, with TRBD2 matching 10 bases. J gave up 5 bases and V 3 bases, and 3 bases lay outside the gene matches. The CDR3 has 14 amino acids. Germline V gene sequence: CDR1 LGHDT, CDR2 YNNKEL (reference sequence). The CDR3 sequence is CASSHRAGGETQYF. The CDR3 nucleotides read TGTGCCAGCAGCCATCGAGCGGGGGGGGAGACCCAGTACTTC.

This rearrangement joins TRBV12-3 or TRBV12-4 to TRBJ2-6; perhaps D is TRBD1 or TRBD2 (5 bases each). CDR3 length: 15 residues. V was pared by 6 bases and J by 1 base, with 10 bases between. As DNA, the CDR3 is TGTGCCAGCAGCCGGGGCGTTTCTGGGGCCAACGTCCTGACTTTC. It yields the protein CASSRGVSGANVLTF.

In this sample, this clonotype turned up once. This chain connects TRBV30 to TRBJ2-7, with TRBD2 identical over 7 bases. V was pared by 0 bases and J by 3 bases, with 5 bases of the junction left unmatched. The CDR3 contains 14 residues. The germline gives CDR1 GTSNPN, CDR2 SVGIG (reference sequence). CDR3 sequence (DNA): TGTGCCTGGAGTGTTGGTGGGGGGGGCTACGAGCAGTACTTC. It encodes CAWSVGGGGYEQYF.

The chain employs TRBV29-1 and TRBJ2-1; 8 bases match TRBD2. CDR1 and CDR2 (germline): SQVTM, ANQGSEA. This CDR3 is 14 amino acids long. Trimming took 3 bases from V and 6 from J; bases not matched to a gene: 7. CDR3 sequence (DNA): TGCAGCGTTGATCTCGGGGGGGTGGGCAATGAGCAGTTCTTC. Protein product: CSVDLGGVGNEQFF.

The rearrangement joins TRBV18 to TRBJ1-1; TRBD1 is a possible D gene (6 bases). Germline values: CDR1 KGHSH, CDR2 LQKENI. The ends were cut back, 2 bases at V and 2 bases at J, with 9 bases in the middle. There are 14 residues in the CDR3. CDR3 in DNA: TGTGCCAGCTCACCAGGGACACTCAACACTGAAGCTTTCTTT. It yields the protein CASSPGTLNTEAFF.

The chain couples TRBV12-3 or TRBV12-4 to TRBJ1-2; D perhaps matches TRBD1 (5 bases). This CDR3 spans 12 amino acids. The ends were cut back, 8 bases at V and 6 bases at J, with 13 bases in the middle. DNA of the CDR3: TGTGCCAGCCGAGGGGCATCTCATGGCTACACCTTC. It codes for CASRGASHGYTF.

This rearrangement joins TRBV20-1 to TRBJ1-1; TRBD1 agrees at 11 bases. Germline V gene sequence: CDR1 DFQATT, CDR2 SNEGSKA (reference sequence). The V and J ends lost 5 bases and 2 bases, in that order; junction bases with no gene match: 7. The length of the CDR3 is 15 residues. The DNA of the CDR3 is TGCAGTGCTGCCGGGACAGGGGGGTTCAACACTGAAGCTTTCTTT. It is translated as CSAAGTGGFNTEAFF.

The V gene is TRBV18, the J gene TRBJ2-5; a possible D gene is TRBD2 (7 bases). Germline CDR1 is KGHSH and CDR2 is LQKENI. The CDR3 runs 15 residues. The V end lost 2 bases, the J end lost 8 bases, and 18 bases lay between the germline ends. CDR3 in DNA: TGTGCCAGCTCACCAAACCCCCAAGGGGGGGGAACCCAGTACTTC. Its protein product is CASSPNPQGGGTQYF.

The chain recombines TRBV20-1 with TRBJ2-5; weak D call: TRBD1 (6 bases). The V end was cut by 5 bases, the J end by 5 bases, with 9 bases between. The V gene's germline CDR1 is DFQATT and CDR2 SNEGSKA (reference sequence). The CDR3 contains 11 residues. CDR3 nucleotides: TGCAGTGCTTCAGGGGCCGAGACCCAGTACTTC. The encoded protein is CSASGAETQYF.

V is TRBV20-1 and J is TRBJ2-3, with D perhaps TRBD1 or TRBD2 (6 bases each). The CDR3 is 15 amino acids. Per the germline V gene, CDR1 is DFQATT and CDR2 is SNEGSKA (reference sequence). The V end lost 4 bases, the J end lost 4 bases, and 18 bases lay between the germline ends. Here the CDR3 DNA reads TGCAGTGCTACGACCGGGGTGGGGGGCTCAGATACGCAGTATTTT. Its protein product is CSATTGVGGSDTQYF.

The chain links TRBV18 to TRBJ1-5; no clear D gene. The CDR3 extends over 13 amino acids. V shed 5 bases and J shed 7 bases, with 12 bases lying between them. CDR1 and CDR2 from the germline V gene are KGHSH and LQKENI. The CDR3: CASSTVLGQPQHF. Here the CDR3 DNA reads TGTGCCAGCTCAACAGTTCTGGGACAGCCCCAGCATTTT.

The chain combines TRBV30 with TRBJ2-5; 8 bases map to TRBD1. Germline CDR1 is GTSNPN and CDR2 is SVGIG (reference sequence). J gave up 10 bases and V 2 bases, and 3 bases lay outside the gene matches. The CDR3 runs 11 residues. The CDR3 sequence: CAWSLDRGQYF. The CDR3 DNA reads TGTGCCTGGAGTCTAGACAGGGGCCAGTACTTC.

The chain carries TRBV28 and TRBJ2-5; D unclear. V shed 8 bases and J shed 0 bases, with 4 bases lying between them. This CDR3 comprises 11 residues. Germline lookup yields CDR1 MDHEN and CDR2 SYDVKM. In nucleotides, the CDR3 is TGTGCCAGCCGGTACCAAGAGACCCAGTACTTC. This encodes CASRYQETQYF.

The chain has TRBV20-1 and TRBJ2-1, with D possibly matching TRBD1 (6 bases). Germline assignment: CDR1 DFQATT and CDR2 SNEGSKA (reference sequence). Trimming shortened V by 1 base and J by 5 bases, and 9 bases separated the two germline ends. There are 13 residues in the CDR3. In DNA form, the CDR3 reads TGCAGTGCTAGAGGGACAGCTAACAATGAGCAGTTCTTC. Protein sequence: CSARGTANNEQFF.

V usage is TRBV7-2 and J usage is TRBJ2-2; D might be TRBD1 or TRBD2, each matching 6 bases. The CDR3 spans 16 residues. Germline lookup yields CDR1 SGHTA and CDR2 FQGNSA. V was clipped by 0 bases and J by 1 base, with 9 bases between them. The CDR3 sequence is CASSLAGGKNTGELFF. Here the CDR3 DNA reads TGTGCCAGCAGCTTAGCCGGGGGCAAGAACACCGGGGAGCTGTTTTTT.

The genes are TRBV3-1 and TRBJ2-1; D unresolved. This CDR3 has 15 amino acids. Germline CDR1 reads LGHDT; CDR2 reads YNNKEL (reference sequence). V was pared by 4 bases and J by 8 bases, with 18 bases between. CDR3 loop: CASSPKGSKRDEQFF. The CDR3 DNA is TGTGCCAGCAGCCCTAAAGGATCTAAACGCGATGAGCAGTTCTTC.

The CDR3 sequence is CASSPGTAPLSGANVLTF. The CDR3 DNA reads TGTGCCAGCAGCCCCGGGACAGCCCCACTCTCTGGGGCCAACGTCCTGACTTTC. The chain carries TRBV12-3 or TRBV12-4 and TRBJ2-6, with TRBD1 identical over 7 bases. V was pared by 6 bases and J by 0 bases, with 11 bases of the junction left unmatched. The CDR3 contains 18 residues.

V is TRBV11-2 and J is TRBJ2-7, with TRBD1 matching over 7 bases. Germline assignment: CDR1 SGHAT and CDR2 FQNNGV. The V gene end was trimmed by 5 bases and the J gene end by 2 bases; junction bases not matched to a gene: 6. The CDR3 is 14 residues long. The CDR3 loop is CASSPLTGAYEQYF. The CDR3 DNA reads TGTGCCAGCAGCCCTCTAACAGGGGCCTACGAGCAGTACTTC. Filled out from reference TRBV11-2 and TRBJ2-7, the complete variable domain reads EAGVAQSPRYKIIEKRQSVAFWCNPISGHATLYWYQQILGQGPKLLIQFQNNGVVDDSQLPKDRFSAERLKGVDSTLKIQPAKLEDSAVYLCASSPLTGAYEQYFGPGTRLTVT.

In its sample, this clonotype was seen once. The V call is TRBV25-1, the J call TRBJ1-2; D is unclear. V lost 4 bases and J 5 bases, leaving 8 bases between the germline ends. This CDR3 spans 12 amino acids. CDR1 and CDR2 (germline): MGHDK, SYGVNS. CDR3 loop: CASSVPEYGYTF. CDR3 bases: TGTGCCAGCAGTGTACCAGAATATGGCTACACCTTC.

The chain combines TRBV24-1 with TRBJ2-1; D perhaps matches TRBD1 (6 bases). CDR3 size: 15 residues. Per germline, CDR1 KGHDR and CDR2 SFDVKD. Trimming removed 3 bases from V and 2 bases from J, with 10 bases in between. The chain's CDR3 is CATSDPQGPYNEQFF. CDR3 nucleotide sequence: TGTGCCACCAGTGATCCCCAGGGGCCCTACAATGAGCAGTTCTTC.